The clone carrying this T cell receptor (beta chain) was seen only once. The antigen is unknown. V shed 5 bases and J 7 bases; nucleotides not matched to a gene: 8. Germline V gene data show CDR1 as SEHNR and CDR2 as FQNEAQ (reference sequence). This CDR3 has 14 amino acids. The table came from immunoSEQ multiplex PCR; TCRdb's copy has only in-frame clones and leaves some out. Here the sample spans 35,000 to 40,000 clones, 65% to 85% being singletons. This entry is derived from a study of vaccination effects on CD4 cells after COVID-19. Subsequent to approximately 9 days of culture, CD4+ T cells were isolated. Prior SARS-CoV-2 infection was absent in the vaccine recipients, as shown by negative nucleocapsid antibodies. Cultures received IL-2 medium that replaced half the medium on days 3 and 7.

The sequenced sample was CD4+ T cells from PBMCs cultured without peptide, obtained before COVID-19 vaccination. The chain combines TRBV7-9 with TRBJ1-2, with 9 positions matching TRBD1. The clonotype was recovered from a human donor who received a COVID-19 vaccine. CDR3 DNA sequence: TGTGCCAGCAGCGCCGACAGGGGGATAGGTGGCTACACCTTC. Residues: CASSADRGIGGYTF. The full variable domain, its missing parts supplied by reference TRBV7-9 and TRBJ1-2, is DTGVSQNPRHKITKRGQNVTFRCDPISEHNRLYWYRQTLGQGPEFLTYFQNEAQLEKSRLLSDRFSAERPKGSFSTLEIQRTEQGDSAMYLCASSADRGIGGYTFGSGTRLTVV.